This T cell receptor beta chain was sequenced for a study of blood T cell repertoires in COVID-19. For the study at large: Nucleic acid was either cDNA or gDNA, and it came from T cells, B-cell-depleted T cells, or PBMCs.

Germline values: CDR1 MNHEY, CDR2 SVGEGT. The V and J ends lost 2 bases and 1 base respectively, with 9 bases between them. The CDR3 loop spans 14 amino acids. A single count supports this clone. Clones were read by immunoSEQ multiplex PCR, and TCRdb kept only the in-frame ones, dropping some. In the table there are 300,000 or so clones, roughly 82% of which are singletons. The material sequenced was peripheral blood. This TCR was sampled from a woman aged 45-65 years with acute or convalescent COVID-19. The genes are TRBV6-2 or TRBV6-3 and TRBJ2-7; unclear D gene. Here the CDR3 DNA reads TGTGCCAGCAGTTACCTCCGGGTTTCCTACGAGCAGTACTTC. As protein: CASSYLRVSYEQYF.